These 5 T cell receptor beta chains originate from one sample sequenced in a study of blood T cell repertoires in COVID-19. Using immunoSEQ multiplex PCR, the repertoire was profiled, and TCRdb retains in-frame clones only, with some absent. The sample contains 150,000 to 250,000 clones, 90% to 95% of which appear only once. Input material: peripheral blood. The receptors were sampled from a man between 25 and 39 years old with COVID-19, enrolled during active disease.

This clone was picked up one time. V gene TRBV7-9 combines with J gene TRBJ2-6; 9 nucleotides align to TRBD1. The CDR3 sequence is 17 residues long. Unmatched junction bases numbered 8, after V lost 5 bases and J lost 3 bases. Germline CDR1 and CDR2: SEHNR and FQNEAQ (reference sequence). The CDR3 coding sequence is TGTGCCAGCAGCCCCGGGACAGGGAGGAGTGGGGCCAACGTCCTGACTTTC. Amino acids: CASSPGTGRSGANVLTF.

V and J are TRBV19 and TRBJ2-5; a weak D match, TRBD2 (5 bases). V was trimmed by 4 bases and J by 4 bases, leaving 10 bases between them. The CDR3 has 13 residues. Germline CDR1 is LNHDA and CDR2 is SQIVND (reference sequence). The CDR3: CASSNSGRETQYF. The CDR3 bases are TGTGCCAGTAGTAACAGTGGGAGAGAGACCCAGTACTTC. Complete variable domain (other parts from reference TRBV19 and TRBJ2-5): DGGITQSPKYLFRKEGQNVTLSCEQNLNHDAMYWYRQDPGQGLRLIYYSQIVNDFQKGDIAEGYSVSREKKESFPLTVTSAQKNPTAFYLCASSNSGRETQYFGPGTRLLVL.

The chain uses TRBV2 and TRBJ2-3; TRBD2 matches 7 bases. This CDR3 spans 15 amino acids. Germline V gene lookup returns CDR1 SNHLY and CDR2 FYNNEI. V was clipped by 2 bases and J by 3 bases; unmatched bases: 5. The CDR3 DNA reads as TGTGCCAGCAGTGAACTGACTAGCTTGACAGATACGCAGTATTTT. Translating gives CASSELTSLTDTQYF.

This rearrangement joins TRBV3-1 (or the pseudogene TRBV3-2) to TRBJ2-7, with 7 bases lining up with TRBD1. Germline V gene lookup returns CDR1 LGHDT and CDR2 YNNKEL (reference sequence). Trimming took 6 bases from V and 0 from J; bases not matched to a gene: 8. The CDR3 covers 15 residues. CDR3 protein: CASRSGQLNSYEQYF. The DNA for the CDR3 is TGTGCCAGCAGGTCGGGACAGCTGAACTCCTACGAGCAGTACTTC.

This clone has more than one count but fewer than ten. V and J are TRBV11-2 and TRBJ1-2; 7 positions match TRBD1. CDR3 length: 15 amino acids. V was pared by 2 bases and J by 3 bases, with 6 bases of the junction left unmatched. Germline V gives CDR1 SGHAT, CDR2 FQNNGV. As DNA, the CDR3 is TGTGCCAGCAGCTTAAACGACAGGGCGCACTATGGCTACACCTTC. It translates to CASSLNDRAHYGYTF.